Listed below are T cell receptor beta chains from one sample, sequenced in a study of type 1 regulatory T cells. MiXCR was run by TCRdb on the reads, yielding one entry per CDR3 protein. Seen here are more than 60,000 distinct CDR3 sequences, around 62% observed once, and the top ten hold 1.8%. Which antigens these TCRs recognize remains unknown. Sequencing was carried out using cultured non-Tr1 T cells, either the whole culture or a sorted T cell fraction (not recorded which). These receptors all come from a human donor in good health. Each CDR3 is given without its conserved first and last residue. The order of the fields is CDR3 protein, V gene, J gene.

CDR3aa: ASSPGGLQY; v_gene: TRBV7-2; j_gene: TRBJ2-7
CDR3aa: ASSSGALQPQH; v_gene: TRBV12-3/TRBV12-4; j_gene: TRBJ1-5
CDR3aa: AITRDSTGELF; v_gene: TRBV10-3; j_gene: TRBJ2-2
CDR3aa: ASSLHPRNSGQEQF; v_gene: TRBV7-9; j_gene: TRBJ2-1
CDR3aa: ASSGGTAKQETQY; v_gene: TRBV19; j_gene: TRBJ2-5
CDR3aa: ASTQPVVNEQF; v_gene: TRBV2; j_gene: TRBJ2-1
CDR3aa: ASSPSLGGRVNEQF; v_gene: TRBV6-1; j_gene: TRBJ2-1
CDR3aa: ASSLAGESGAF; v_gene: TRBV5-1; j_gene: TRBJ1-1
CDR3aa: ASSYTSFSGNTIY; v_gene: TRBV6-6; j_gene: TRBJ1-3
CDR3aa: ASSPSSAPLYEQY; v_gene: TRBV7-6; j_gene: TRBJ2-7
CDR3aa: ASSSSGTRNEQF; v_gene: TRBV12-3/TRBV12-4; j_gene: TRBJ2-1
CDR3aa: SADRGVRGETQY; v_gene: TRBV20-1; j_gene: TRBJ2-5
CDR3aa: ASRRAGAYEQY; v_gene: TRBV2; j_gene: TRBJ2-7
CDR3aa: ASSSGQRTDTQY; v_gene: TRBV5-1; j_gene: TRBJ2-3
CDR3aa: ASSALSGTDTQY; v_gene: TRBV7-9; j_gene: TRBJ2-3
CDR3aa: ATSRDRTGERYEQY; v_gene: TRBV15; j_gene: TRBJ2-7
CDR3aa: ASRGRETQY; v_gene: TRBV12-3/TRBV12-4; j_gene: TRBJ2-5
CDR3aa: ASSLTGNTGELF; v_gene: TRBV11-3; j_gene: TRBJ2-2
CDR3aa: ASSPGPNEQY; v_gene: TRBV18; j_gene: TRBJ2-7
CDR3aa: ASNRGGTSYEQY; v_gene: TRBV19; j_gene: TRBJ2-7
CDR3aa: ASSRDQNEQF; v_gene: TRBV5-1; j_gene: TRBJ2-1
CDR3aa: SVTGRMNTEAF; v_gene: TRBV29-1; j_gene: TRBJ1-1
CDR3aa: TSLDSPNEKLF; v_gene: TRBV10-2; j_gene: TRBJ1-4
CDR3aa: SASVPLSGAYEQY; v_gene: TRBV20-1; j_gene: TRBJ2-7
CDR3aa: SARDYSGQYYNEQF; v_gene: TRBV20-1; j_gene: TRBJ2-1
CDR3aa: ASSYASGSIETQY; v_gene: TRBV28; j_gene: TRBJ2-5
CDR3aa: ASSAQAAETQY; v_gene: TRBV7-6; j_gene: TRBJ2-5
CDR3aa: ASSQTSGRAITF; v_gene: TRBV3-1; j_gene: TRBJ2-1
CDR3aa: ASSVGGEANYGYT; v_gene: TRBV9; j_gene: TRBJ1-2
CDR3aa: ASSESPWLAGGGNEQF; v_gene: TRBV10-2; j_gene: TRBJ2-1
CDR3aa: ATSDPDSGSSYNEQF; v_gene: TRBV24-1; j_gene: TRBJ2-1
CDR3aa: ASSFPGLDLEQY; v_gene: TRBV7-2; j_gene: TRBJ2-7
CDR3aa: ASSRDRGAGANVLT; v_gene: TRBV5-1; j_gene: TRBJ2-6
CDR3aa: ASSYSQRERTDTQY; v_gene: TRBV7-9; j_gene: TRBJ2-3
CDR3aa: ASSPWGVHEQF; v_gene: TRBV7-2; j_gene: TRBJ2-1
CDR3aa: SAKDWTPSTDTQY; v_gene: TRBV20-1; j_gene: TRBJ2-3
CDR3aa: ASSQDWESYEQY; v_gene: TRBV4-1; j_gene: TRBJ2-7
CDR3aa: ASSVEGWRNTGELF; v_gene: TRBV2; j_gene: TRBJ2-2
CDR3aa: ASSPRLAGGADTQY; v_gene: TRBV6-5; j_gene: TRBJ2-3
CDR3aa: ASSKLAGGGEQF; v_gene: TRBV19; j_gene: TRBJ2-1
CDR3aa: SATRQGDYGYT; v_gene: TRBV20-1; j_gene: TRBJ1-2
CDR3aa: ASTGQGAYEQY; v_gene: TRBV7-8; j_gene: TRBJ2-7
CDR3aa: ASSRTRDGSSGANVLT; v_gene: TRBV3-1; j_gene: TRBJ2-6
CDR3aa: SAGAGLGVGETQF; v_gene: TRBV29-1; j_gene: TRBJ2-1
CDR3aa: ASSTGTGGLQPQH; v_gene: TRBV12-3/TRBV12-4; j_gene: TRBJ1-5
CDR3aa: ASSFDGVNYGYT; v_gene: TRBV5-1; j_gene: TRBJ1-2
CDR3aa: SAIPLAGVADTQY; v_gene: TRBV20-1; j_gene: TRBJ2-3
CDR3aa: ASRRQNSNTGELF; v_gene: TRBV19; j_gene: TRBJ2-2
CDR3aa: ASSLSVDQPQH; v_gene: TRBV5-1; j_gene: TRBJ1-5
CDR3aa: SAAPHGRANNEQF; v_gene: TRBV20-1; j_gene: TRBJ2-1
CDR3aa: ASSSRTDYNSPLH; v_gene: TRBV5-1; j_gene: TRBJ1-6
CDR3aa: ASSPNAGSGANVLT; v_gene: TRBV12-3/TRBV12-4; j_gene: TRBJ2-6
CDR3aa: SARVSNQPQH; v_gene: TRBV20-1; j_gene: TRBJ1-5
CDR3aa: SARTGNEKLF; v_gene: TRBV20-1; j_gene: TRBJ1-4
CDR3aa: SAKSGRVLYGEQF; v_gene: TRBV20-1; j_gene: TRBJ2-1
CDR3aa: ASSEASLWELNSPLH; v_gene: TRBV2; j_gene: TRBJ1-6
CDR3aa: ASRESGTGRETQY; v_gene: TRBV27; j_gene: TRBJ2-5
CDR3aa: ATSRQSTSTDTQY; v_gene: TRBV24-1; j_gene: TRBJ2-3